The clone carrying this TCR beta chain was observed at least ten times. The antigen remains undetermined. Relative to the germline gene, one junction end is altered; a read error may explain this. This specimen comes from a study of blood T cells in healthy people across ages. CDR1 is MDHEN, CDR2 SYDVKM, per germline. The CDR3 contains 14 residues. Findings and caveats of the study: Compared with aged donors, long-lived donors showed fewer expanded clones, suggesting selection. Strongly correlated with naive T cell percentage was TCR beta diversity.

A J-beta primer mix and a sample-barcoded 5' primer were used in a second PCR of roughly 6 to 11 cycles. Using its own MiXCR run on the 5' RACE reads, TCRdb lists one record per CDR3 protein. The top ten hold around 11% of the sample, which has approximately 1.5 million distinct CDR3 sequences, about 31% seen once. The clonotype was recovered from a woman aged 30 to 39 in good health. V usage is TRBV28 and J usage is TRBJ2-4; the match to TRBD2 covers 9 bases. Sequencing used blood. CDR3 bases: TGTGCCACCAGTATAGCGGGAGAGTCGAACATTCAGTACTTC. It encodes CATSIAGESNIQYF.